This T cell receptor (beta chain) was captured in a study of regulatory T cells in long-lasting Graves disease. Construction of TCR beta libraries relied on iRepertoire HTBI primers and on Arm-PCR targeting CDR3 regions. Per the study methods: In the combined samples, around 60 TRBV and under 15 TRBJ segments were identified. TCRdb processed the multiplex PCR reads anew with MiXCR; each CDR3 protein has one entry. In this record, the V and J calls reflect TCRdb's handling and not the investigators' own analysis. This table holds about 620,000 distinct CDR3 sequences, under 20% found once. Germline assignment: CDR1 SGHRS and CDR2 YFSETQ. V shed 4 bases, J shed 1 base, and the junction held 8 bases outside the gene matches. The length of the CDR3 is 15 residues. This clonotype was detected only a few times. Described time point: newly diagnosed GD, antithyroid drugs for less than 3 months. The authors made the TCR library using RNA they extracted from PBMCs. Patients came from an endocrinology department in Xi'an, China.

This same sample was also taken into another study, of T cells in Graves' hyperthyroidism and ophthalmopathy. Per that paper: Hyperthyroidism patients were newly diagnosed, had disease duration under 2 months, and were aged 18 to 65 years. Clinicians diagnosed patients from clinical symptoms, serum thyroxine and TRAb, thyroid ultrasound and orbital computed tomography.

The clonotype comes from a woman in her twenties or thirties with Graves disease. The sample here was peripheral blood mononuclear cells (PBMCs), taken at new diagnosis, from a patient treated with antithyroid drugs. The gene calls are TRBV5-1 and TRBJ2-7; 7 nucleotides agree with TRBD1. The CDR3 loop reads CASSVPRDSSYEQYF. DNA of the CDR3: TGCGCCAGCAGCGTACCTCGGGACAGTTCCTACGAGCAGTACTTC. Complete variable domain (other parts from reference TRBV5-1 and TRBJ2-7): KAGVTQTPRYLIKTRGQQVTLSCSPISGHRSVSWYQQTPGQGLQFLFEYFSETQRNKGNFPGRFSGRQFSNSRSEMNVSTLELGDSALYLCASSVPRDSSYEQYFGPGTRLTVT.